These 24 T cell receptor beta chains share one sample of origin, sequenced in a study of CD8 T cells in Susac syndrome. About 0.5 to 1 ug RNA was reverse transcribed with random hexamers. TCRdb independently ran MiXCR on the immunoSEQ multiplex PCR reads; one entry per CDR3 protein. This sample carries 250,000 or so distinct CDR3 sequences, approximately 92% of them seen once, and the ten largest clones take 0.06% to 0.08%. Sequencing used CD4+ T cells from PBMCs. The receptors shown here come from a human donor with multiple sclerosis.

The chain uses TRBV7-9 and TRBJ2-5; no clear D. Germline CDR1 is SEHNR and CDR2 is FQNEAQ (reference sequence). The CDR3 loop spans 13 amino acids. Deletions cut 4 bases from V and 5 bases from J, with 11 bases between. DNA of the CDR3: TGTGCCAGCAGCTCCCTAGGGAAGGAGACCCAGTACTTC. Protein: CASSSLGKETQYF.

V usage is TRBV6-2 or TRBV6-3 and J usage is TRBJ2-7; the D is unclear. CDR1 and CDR2 (germline): MNHEY, SVGEGT. This CDR3 is built from 14 residues. V shed 5 bases and J shed 0 bases, with 11 bases lying between them. CDR3 sequence (DNA): TGTGCCAGCAGTCTCCAGACTCTCTCCTACGAGCAGTACTTC. It is translated as CASSLQTLSYEQYF.

V usage is TRBV4-2 and J usage is TRBJ2-3; D is possibly TRBD2 (6 bases). The CDR3 loop spans 14 amino acids. Germline V gene lookup returns CDR1 LGHNA and CDR2 YNFKEQ. V lost 2 bases and J 6 bases, leaving 12 bases between the germline ends. The CDR3 DNA reads as TGTGCCAGCAGCCAAACGCGGGAAGGGGATACGCAGTATTTT. Protein product: CASSQTREGDTQYF.

This clonotype came up a few times. This chain connects TRBV7-8 to TRBJ2-7; D may match TRBD1 or TRBD2 (5 bases each). The CDR3 consists of 14 residues. The V end was cut by 1 base, the J end by 0 bases, with 7 bases between. CDR1 SGHVS and CDR2 FQNEAQ come from the germline V gene. The CDR3, as DNA: TGTGCCAGCAGCTTAGGGGGGACCTCCTACGAGCAGTACTTC. It yields the protein CASSLGGTSYEQYF.

The gene calls are TRBV19 and TRBJ1-5; D is unclear. V dropped 10 bases and J dropped 1 base, with 17 bases sitting between them. The CDR3 consists of 15 residues. The germline CDR1 and CDR2 sequences are LNHDA and SQIVND (reference sequence). The CDR3: CATNMETGSNQPQHF. The CDR3 DNA reads as TGTGCCACAAACATGGAGACGGGAAGCAATCAGCCCCAGCATTTT.

The J gene is TRBJ1-3, the V gene TRBV7-8, with 9 bases lining up with TRBD1. Trimming at V came to 5 bases and at J to 4 bases, leaving 9 bases not matched to a gene. The CDR3 runs to 16 residues. Germline V gives CDR1 SGHVS, CDR2 FQNEAQ. The CDR3 region has the DNA TGTGCCAGCAGCCGTTCGATGACAGGGGGGGGAAACACCATATATTTT. Translated: CASSRSMTGGGNTIYF.

This chain connects TRBV29-1 to TRBJ2-2, with D possibly TRBD1 on 6 matching bases. Looked up from germline, CDR1 is SQVTM and CDR2 is ANQGSEA. This CDR3 is 14 amino acids long. V lost 5 bases and J lost 4, with 14 bases in between. CDR3 amino acids: CSVQRQVSTGELFF. The CDR3 region has the DNA TGCAGCGTTCAGAGACAGGTTAGCACCGGGGAGCTGTTTTTT.

The chain employs TRBV25-1 and TRBJ2-2; 10 bases line up with TRBD1. The CDR3 consists of 16 residues. Trimming removed 4 bases from V and 7 bases from J; junction bases left unmatched: 9. The germline CDR1 and CDR2 sequences are MGHDK and SYGVNS. In nucleotides, the CDR3 is TGTGCCAGCAGTGTTGAACCGGGACAGGGGATCGGGGAGCTGTTTTTT. Its protein is CASSVEPGQGIGELFF.

The CDR3: CAWSASLETQYF. The CDR3 DNA is TGTGCCTGGAGTGCATCTTTGGAGACCCAGTACTTC. The rearrangement uses TRBV30 and TRBJ2-5, with D uncertain. CDR3 length equals 12 residues. In germline, CDR1 is GTSNPN, CDR2 SVGIG (reference sequence). Trimming removed 1 base from V and 5 bases from J, with 8 bases in between.

The gene calls are TRBV6-6 and TRBJ2-5, with unresolved D. The CDR3 has 12 amino acids. CDR1 and CDR2 from the germline V gene are MNHNY and SVGAGI (reference sequence). V was pared by 7 bases and J by 1 base, with 7 bases between. DNA of the CDR3: TGTGCCAGCAATATGGGCCAAGAGACCCAGTACTTC. Its translation: CASNMGQETQYF.

V usage is TRBV30 and J usage is TRBJ2-5; D tentatively fits TRBD1 or TRBD2 (6 bases each). The length of the CDR3 is 14 residues. V was pared by 8 bases and J by 0 bases, with 16 bases between. Germline V gene data show CDR1 as GTSNPN and CDR2 as SVGIG (reference sequence). The CDR3 sequence: CAGGGPQYQETQYF. CDR3 bases: TGTGCCGGAGGGGGGCCACAGTACCAAGAGACCCAGTACTTC.

The chain employs TRBV3-1 and TRBJ2-3, with D perhaps TRBD1 (6 bases). CDR3 length: 17 amino acids. Trimming stripped 4 bases from V and 4 bases from J, with 21 bases between. Germline CDR1 reads LGHDT; CDR2 reads YNNKEL (reference sequence). CDR3 amino acids: CASSPSWASWGPDTQYF. The CDR3 DNA reads as TGTGCCAGCAGCCCTAGCTGGGCTTCCTGGGGGCCAGATACGCAGTATTTT.

The rearrangement uses TRBV20-1 and TRBJ2-1; D may be TRBD1 (6 bases). This CDR3 is built from 15 residues. V was pared by 6 bases and J by 4 bases, with 19 bases between. Germline V gene data show CDR1 as DFQATT and CDR2 as SNEGSKA (reference sequence). CDR3 DNA sequence: TGCAGTGCCACTGAAAGCAGGGGTACTTACAATGAGCAGTTCTTC. It encodes CSATESRGTYNEQFF.

The CDR3 coding sequence is TGTGCCAGCAGCGCAGGGACAGGGGGATTGAACACTGAAGCTTTCTTT. Amino acid sequence: CASSAGTGGLNTEAFF. The chain is built from TRBV9 and TRBJ1-1, with TRBD1 identical over 11 bases. V was pared by 3 bases and J by 0 bases, with 4 bases of the junction left unmatched. CDR1 is SGDLS, CDR2 YYNGEE, per germline. This CDR3 spans 16 amino acids.

J is TRBJ2-4 and V is TRBV28; tentatively, D is TRBD2 (7 bases). Trimming removed 6 bases from V and 3 bases from J, with 15 bases in between. CDR3 length: 15 amino acids. CDR1 and CDR2 from the germline V gene are MDHEN and SYDVKM. For the CDR3, the DNA is TGTGCCAGCAGCCTAGGGGGGGCAGGCAAAAACATTCAGTACTTC. Amino acid sequence: CASSLGGAGKNIQYF.

This chain connects TRBV3-1 to TRBJ1-2; the match to TRBD1 covers 8 bases. The V gene end was trimmed by 4 bases and the J gene end by 6 bases; junction bases not matched to a gene: 13. This CDR3 has 16 amino acids. Germline V gene data show CDR1 as LGHDT and CDR2 as YNNKEL (reference sequence). The CDR3 DNA follows: TGTGCCAGCAGCCGCTTCCCGGGGGGACAGGAACATGGCTACACCTTC. It specifies CASSRFPGGQEHGYTF.

This chain connects TRBV7-2 to TRBJ1-5, with D possibly TRBD1 on 5 matching bases. With 0 bases removed from V and 5 bases from J, the gap between germline ends came to 17 bases. Germline-derived CDR1 and CDR2 are SGHTA and FQGNSA. The CDR3 consists of 17 residues. The CDR3 DNA reads as TGTGCCAGCAGCTTAGCGCAGACACCTGGGGGGTATCAGCCCCAGCATTTT. This encodes CASSLAQTPGGYQPQHF. Combining the CDR3 with reference TRBV7-2 and TRBJ1-5 gives the whole variable domain GAGVSQSPSNKVTEKGKDVELRCDPISGHTALYWYRQSLGQGLEFLIYFQGNSAPDKSGLPSDRFSAERTGGSVSTLTIQRTQQEDSAVYLCASSLAQTPGGYQPQHFGDGTRLSIL.

The chain employs TRBV27 and TRBJ2-3, with 8 bases aligning to TRBD2. CDR1 is MNHEY and CDR2 is SMNVEV in the germline V gene (reference sequence). Germline trimming cut 5 bases from V and 3 bases from J; bases unmatched to any gene: 10. CDR3 length: 16 amino acids. CDR3 residues: CASSLRSGLGTDTQYF. As DNA, the CDR3 is TGTGCCAGCAGTCTACGGTCGGGACTAGGAACAGATACGCAGTATTTT.

The genes are TRBV15 and TRBJ2-1; TRBD2 aligns across 7 bases. This CDR3 is 15 amino acids long. CDR1 is LNHNV and CDR2 is YYDKDF in the germline V gene (reference sequence). With 3 bases clipped from V and 5 bases from J, the junction kept 7 bases outside the gene matches. CDR3 residues: CATSRTGLLHNEQFF. CDR3 nucleotides: TGTGCCACCAGCAGGACGGGACTACTACACAATGAGCAGTTCTTC.

The V and J genes are TRBV3-1 and TRBJ2-3; TRBD2 might be the D (6 bases). The length of the CDR3 is 15 residues. Germline CDR1 reads LGHDT; CDR2 reads YNNKEL (reference sequence). V was trimmed by 4 bases and J by 0 bases, leaving 11 bases between them. DNA of the CDR3: TGTGCCAGCAGCCCCCTTAGCGGAAGCACAGATACGCAGTATTTT. Its protein product is CASSPLSGSTDTQYF.

The chain couples TRBV11-2 to TRBJ2-5; tentatively, D is TRBD1 (5 bases). The CDR3 is made up of 15 amino acids. Germline lookup yields CDR1 SGHAT and CDR2 FQNNGV. V lost 4 bases and J lost 0, with 12 bases in between. The CDR3 loop reads CASSSGMPYQETQYF. For the CDR3, the DNA is TGTGCCAGCAGCTCAGGGATGCCGTACCAAGAGACCCAGTACTTC.

V and J are TRBV6-1 and TRBJ2-7; D unresolved. Germline values: CDR1 MNHNS, CDR2 SASEGT. The CDR3 loop spans 11 amino acids. The V end was cut by 1 base, the J end by 5 bases, with 3 bases between. CDR3: CASSEVHEQYV. The CDR3 DNA sequence: TGTGCCAGCAGTGAAGTCCACGAGCAGTACGTC.

This rearrangement joins TRBV10-3 to TRBJ1-2; a weak D match, TRBD1 (6 bases). The CDR3 loop spans 15 amino acids. In germline, CDR1 is ENHRY, CDR2 SYGVKD. Trimming stripped 5 bases from V and 0 bases from J, with 13 bases between. In nucleotides, the CDR3 is TGTGCCATCAGTCTTAGGACAGAACCTAACTATGGCTACACCTTC. Protein: CAISLRTEPNYGYTF.

The rearrangement links TRBV20-1 to TRBJ2-7; TRBD2 agrees at 10 bases. Germline CDR1 and CDR2: DFQATT and SNEGSKA (reference sequence). This CDR3 has 13 residues. The V segment lost 6 bases and the J segment 4 bases; nucleotides outside the gene matches: 6. The DNA for the CDR3 is TGCAGTGCCCGAATAGCGGGAGGTTACGAGCAGTACGTC. The encoded protein is CSARIAGGYEQYV.